This T cell receptor beta chain was captured in a study of T cells in Graves' hyperthyroidism and ophthalmopathy (dated by TCRdb to the late 2010s). For the study in its entirety: Peripheral blood samples were taken at the time of initial diagnosis, prior to any treatment. According to the paper, TCR Vbeta CDR3 sequencing was carried out on roughly 130 peripheral blood samples, which came from fewer than 50 ophthalmopathy, 75 or so hyperthyroidism and roughly 17 progressor patients. The 100 or so discovery patients were randomly divided into training and test sets at a 7:3 ratio. After sampling, hyperthyroidism patients received methimazole starting at 30 mg daily, and ophthalmopathy patients received high-dose intravenous methylprednisolone. Whether ophthalmopathy could be predicted prospectively was tested in an independent validation cohort made up of 18 to 20 hyperthyroidism patients plus 17 patients who later progressed to ophthalmopathy. To identify distinguishing TCR V-J signatures, a discovery cohort of some 100 patients was used, comprising under 45 with Graves' ophthalmopathy and some 57 with stable Graves' hyperthyroidism. The study also compared thyroid tissue and blood T-cell repertoires from about 6 Graves' hyperthyroidism patients. The paper as a whole reports these results and caveats: Most expanded thyroid clonotypes (frequency above 0.001) were also detected in blood, suggesting blood repertoires may reflect thyroid immune responses. During validation, the model predicted progression to ophthalmopathy a median of about 5.9 months ahead of onset, with roughly 65% sensitivity and 72% to 80% specificity. A 13 V-J signature model separated ophthalmopathy from stable hyperthyroidism, with approximately 87% sensitivity and about 81% specificity in cross-validation and 80%/75% in testing. No statistical method was used to set the sample size in advance, and investigators knew the group allocation.

Moderately to severely active disease, a Clinical Activity Score of at least 3, a NOSPECS grade of at least 4, and a duration under 3 months were present in ophthalmopathy patients. Patients with uncontrolled infections, other autoimmune diseases, pregnancy or lactation were excluded. Diagnoses were based on clinical symptoms, serum thyroxine and TRAb, thyroid ultrasound and orbital computed tomography. PBMCs were separated from over 9 ml of fresh peripheral blood using Ficoll-Paque density gradient centrifugation. Trizol reagent was used to extract total RNA, and RNA quality was then checked on an Agilent 2100 Bioanalyzer. The CDR3, cysteine through phenylalanine, is 13 amino acids long. Just CDR3 DNA is preserved here, 39 bases in frame from base 1. A distance of 11 bases separates the germline ends of V and J, which lose 6 bases and 5 bases respectively. The germline V gene (reference sequence) provides CDR1 MNHEY and CDR2 SMNVEV.

The TCR beta CDR3 regions were amplified from RNA transcripts. The TCR CDR3 was subjected to a first round of RT-PCR using the HTBI primer set and the Qiagen OneStep RT-PCR kit. A second multiplex PCR round built the libraries, followed by size selection and purification. The libraries were sequenced on an Illumina HiSeq2000 using paired-end 100 bp reads. The paper's data handling went like this. Raw data were processed with SOAPnuke, discarding reads with adapters, uncalled bases, mean Phred below 15, or no exact constant-primer or identifier match. High-quality paired reads were merged with COPE v1.2.5, and unique nucleotide sequences were defined as clonotypes. Clonotypes were aligned to IMGT TRBV, TRBD and TRBJ reference segments using MiTCR v1.1. The analysis was restricted to V-J combinations with a frequency above 0.0001, which together covered 99.2% of the repertoires. The TCS score was defined as F50 (clonal expansion) divided by E x V (chaos), with BLOSUM62-based TCRdist calculated between CDR3 peptides within each V-J. Welch's t-statistics and random forest reduced 450 to 600 V-J features to 13, which were used in a naive Bayes classifier (R e1071). TCRdb reprocessed the public reads (quality trimming at Q25 with fastp, clone calling with MiXCR) and kept in-frame beta chains. Rows with one shared CDR3 protein collapse into an entry with the most common genes and DNA. The V and J calls shown here were made by TCRdb, not taken from the authors' results. Counted in this sample were hundreds of thousands of distinct CDR3 sequences; under 25% of them appeared once. About 35% of the sample goes to the ten largest clones.

Remarks on this clonotype: There is no known antigen for this receptor. The sample holds no much larger clone one base away, and base qualities are not on file.

This receptor was identified in a man aged 25 to 40 with Graves' ophthalmopathy. This sequence uses TRBV27 and TRBJ2-1; TRBD1 might be the D gene, on 5 matching bases. The sample consisted of blood. The CDR3 sequence is CASRSDSHNEQFF. The sequenced DNA is TGTGCCAGCAGGTCCGACAGCCACAATGAGCAGTTCTTC.